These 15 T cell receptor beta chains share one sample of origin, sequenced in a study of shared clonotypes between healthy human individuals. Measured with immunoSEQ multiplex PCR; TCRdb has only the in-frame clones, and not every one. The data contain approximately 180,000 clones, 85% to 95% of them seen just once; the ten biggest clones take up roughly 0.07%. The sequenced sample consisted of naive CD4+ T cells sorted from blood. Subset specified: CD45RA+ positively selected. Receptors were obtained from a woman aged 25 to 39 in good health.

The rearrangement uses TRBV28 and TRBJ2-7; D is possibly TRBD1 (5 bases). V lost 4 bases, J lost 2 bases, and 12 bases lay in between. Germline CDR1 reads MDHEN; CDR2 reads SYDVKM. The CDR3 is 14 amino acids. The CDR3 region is CASSWQGITYEQYF. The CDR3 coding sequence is TGTGCCAGCAGTTGGCAGGGAATTACCTACGAGCAGTACTTC.

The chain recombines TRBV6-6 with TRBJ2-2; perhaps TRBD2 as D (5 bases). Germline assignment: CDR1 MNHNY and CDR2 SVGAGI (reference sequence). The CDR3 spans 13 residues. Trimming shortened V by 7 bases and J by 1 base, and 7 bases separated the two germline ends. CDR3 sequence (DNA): TGTGCCAGCAATCGGGGGAACACCGGGGAGCTGTTTTTT. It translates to CASNRGNTGELFF.

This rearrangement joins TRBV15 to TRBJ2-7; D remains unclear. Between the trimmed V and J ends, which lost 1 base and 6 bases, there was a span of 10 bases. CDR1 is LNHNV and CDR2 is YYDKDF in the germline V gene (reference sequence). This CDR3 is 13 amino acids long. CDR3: CATSRVLQSEQYF. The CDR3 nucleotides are TGTGCCACCAGCAGAGTCCTACAGTCCGAGCAGTACTTC.

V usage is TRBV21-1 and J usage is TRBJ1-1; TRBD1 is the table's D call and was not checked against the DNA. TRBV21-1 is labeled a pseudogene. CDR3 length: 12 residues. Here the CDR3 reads CASCGQESEAFF. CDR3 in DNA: TGTGCCAGCTGCGGACAGGAGTCTGAAGCTTTCTTT.

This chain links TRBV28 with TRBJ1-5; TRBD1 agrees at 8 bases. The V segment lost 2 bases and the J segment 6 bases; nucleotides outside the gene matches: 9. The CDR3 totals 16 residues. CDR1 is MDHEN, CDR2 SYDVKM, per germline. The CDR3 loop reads CASSLHTGGGTQPQHF. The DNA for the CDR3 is TGTGCCAGCAGTTTACACACAGGGGGGGGAACTCAGCCCCAGCATTTT.

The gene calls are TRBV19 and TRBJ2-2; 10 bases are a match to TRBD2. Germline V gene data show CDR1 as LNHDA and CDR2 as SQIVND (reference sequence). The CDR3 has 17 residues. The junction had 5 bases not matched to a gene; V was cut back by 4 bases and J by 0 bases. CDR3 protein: CASSTVGLAANTGELFF. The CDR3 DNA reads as TGTGCCAGTAGTACAGTCGGACTAGCGGCGAACACCGGGGAGCTGTTTTTT.

CDR3 DNA sequence: TGCGCCAGCAGCCAAGGGAGGGTGAACACTGAAGCTTTCTTT. Protein: CASSQGRVNTEAFF. V and J are TRBV4-1 and TRBJ1-1; D uncertain. The V end lost 1 base, the J end lost 0 bases, and 6 bases lay between the germline ends. Germline CDR1 MGHRA, CDR2 YSYEKL. This CDR3 has 14 amino acids.

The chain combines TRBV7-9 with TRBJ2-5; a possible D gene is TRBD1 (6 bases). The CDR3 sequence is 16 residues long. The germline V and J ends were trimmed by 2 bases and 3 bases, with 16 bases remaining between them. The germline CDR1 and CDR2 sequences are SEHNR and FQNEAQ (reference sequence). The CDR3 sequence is CASSLFRVQGKETQYF. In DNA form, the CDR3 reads TGTGCCAGCAGCTTATTCAGGGTGCAGGGGAAAGAGACCCAGTACTTC. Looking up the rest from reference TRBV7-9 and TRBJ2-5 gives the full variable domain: DTGVSQNPRHKITKRGQNVTFRCDPISEHNRLYWYRQTLGQGPEFLTYFQNEAQLEKSRLLSDRFSAERPKGSFSTLEIQRTEQGDSAMYLCASSLFRVQGKETQYFGPGTRLLVL.

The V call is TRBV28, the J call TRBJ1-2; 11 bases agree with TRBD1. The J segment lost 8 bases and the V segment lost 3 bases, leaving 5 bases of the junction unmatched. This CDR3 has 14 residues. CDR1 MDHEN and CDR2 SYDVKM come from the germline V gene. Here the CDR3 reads CASSFIGTGGGYTF. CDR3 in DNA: TGTGCCAGCAGTTTTATCGGGACAGGGGGGGGCTACACCTTC.

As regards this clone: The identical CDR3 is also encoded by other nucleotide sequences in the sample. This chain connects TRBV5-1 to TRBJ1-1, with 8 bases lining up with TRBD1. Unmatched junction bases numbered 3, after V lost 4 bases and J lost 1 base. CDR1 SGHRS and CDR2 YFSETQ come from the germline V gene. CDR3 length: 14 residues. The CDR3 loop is CASSGGTGNTEAFF. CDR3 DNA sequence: TGCGCCAGCAGCGGCGGGACAGGGAACACTGAAGCTTTCTTT.

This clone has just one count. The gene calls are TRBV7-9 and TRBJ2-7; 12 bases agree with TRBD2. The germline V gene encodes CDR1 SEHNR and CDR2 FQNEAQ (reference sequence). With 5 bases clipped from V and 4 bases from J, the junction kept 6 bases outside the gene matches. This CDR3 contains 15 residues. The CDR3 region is CASSIRLAGEYEQYF. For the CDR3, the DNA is TGTGCCAGCAGCATCCGACTAGCGGGGGAGTACGAGCAGTACTTC.

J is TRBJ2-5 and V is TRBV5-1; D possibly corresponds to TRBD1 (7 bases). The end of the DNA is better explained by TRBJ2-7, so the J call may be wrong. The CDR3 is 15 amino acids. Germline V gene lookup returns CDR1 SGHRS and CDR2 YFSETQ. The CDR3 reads CASSLAGGGNYEQYF. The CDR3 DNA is TGCGCCAGCAGCTTGGCCGGAGGGGGCAATTACGAGCAGTACTTC.

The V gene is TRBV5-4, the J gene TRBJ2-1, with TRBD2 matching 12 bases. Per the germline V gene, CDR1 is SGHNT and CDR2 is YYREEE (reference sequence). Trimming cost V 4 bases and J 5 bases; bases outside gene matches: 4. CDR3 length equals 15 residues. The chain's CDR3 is CASSPGLAGHNEQFF. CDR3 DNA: TGTGCCAGCAGCCCCGGACTAGCGGGACACAATGAGCAGTTCTTC.

As DNA, the CDR3 is TGTGCCAGCAAGGGCAAGGGGGTCGGTGGAAACACCATATATTTT. It is translated as CASKGKGVGGNTIYF. The chain employs TRBV2 and TRBJ1-3; the D gene is possibly TRBD1 (6 bases). Trimming took 7 bases from V and 3 from J, leaving 16 bases between them. Germline V gene data show CDR1 as SNHLY and CDR2 as FYNNEI. CDR3 size: 15 residues. Filled out from reference TRBV2 and TRBJ1-3, the complete variable domain reads EPEVTQTPSHQVTQMGQEVILRCVPISNHLYFYWYRQILGQKVEFLVSFYNNEISEKSEIFDDQFSVERPDGSNFTLKIRSTKLEDSAMYFCASKGKGVGGNTIYFGEGSWLTVV.

The CDR3 sequence is CATNQGNTEAFF. The CDR3 region has the DNA TGCGCCACCAACCAGGGGAACACTGAAGCTTTCTTT. This chain joins TRBV10-2 and TRBJ1-1, with D possibly matching TRBD1 (5 bases). The length of the CDR3 is 12 residues. The germline gives CDR1 WSHSY, CDR2 SAAADI. Between the trimmed V and J ends, which lost 10 bases and 1 base, there was a span of 10 bases.